This T cell receptor (beta chain) was sequenced during a study of blood T cell repertoires in COVID-19. Study as a whole: The study drew acute and convalescent COVID-19 samples from the United States, Italy and Spain. Sources were T cells, B-cell-depleted T cells, or PBMCs; the material itself was cDNA or gDNA.

Trimming took 1 base from V and 3 from J, leaving 13 bases between them. This CDR3 contains 15 residues. Germline values: CDR1 SGHTA, CDR2 FQGNSA. Original processing methods: For nucleated cells, counts were estimated from reference gene primer amplification. Data came from immunoSEQ multiplex PCR; TCRdb stores just in-frame clones and leaves some out. V, J and clone size reflect that table, while D and trimming were determined from the DNA. The table lists over 200,000 clones, roughly 90% of them singletons, with 1.5% to 2% in the top ten. This sequence joins TRBV7-2 and TRBJ2-7; D ambiguous. The source is a man aged 35 to 55 with active or convalescent COVID-19. Material for sequencing was peripheral blood. The CDR3 spells CASSLEILDNYEQYF. In nucleotides, the CDR3 is TGTGCCAGCAGCTTAGAAATCCTCGACAACTACGAGCAGTACTTC.